This T cell receptor beta chain was recorded in a study of blood T cell repertoires in COVID-19. Study details: The United States, Italy and Spain supplied acute and convalescent COVID-19 samples. Sources were T cells, B-cell-depleted T cells, or PBMCs; the material itself was cDNA or gDNA.

As handled by the study authors: Amplification from reference gene primers served as the basis for estimated nucleated cell counts. The method was immunoSEQ multiplex PCR; TCRdb's version includes in-frame clones alone and lacks a portion of them. From that table come the V and J calls and clone size; the DNA was used to work out D and trimming. Of 250,000 or so clones listed, about 90% are singletons. This clone showed up many times. Sequencing was performed on peripheral blood. This sequence was found in a man in his 60s with acute or convalescent COVID-19.

In nucleotides, the CDR3 is TGTGCCAGCAGCTTATCAACTAGCGGGATAATCAATGAGCAGTTCTTC. This gives the protein CASSLSTSGIINEQFF. This chain uses TRBV7-2 with TRBJ2-1, with 10 bases identical to TRBD2. This CDR3 spans 16 amino acids. V gave up 2 bases and J gave up 6 bases; unmatched junction bases: 7. From germline, CDR1 is SGHTA and CDR2 FQGNSA.